This T cell receptor beta chain is drawn from a study of T cell repertoires in cytomegalovirus infection. Across the whole study: Shared public TCR beta signatures pointed to both CMV infection and a matching HLA type.

Germline V CDR1 and CDR2: DFQATT, SNEGSKA (reference sequence). This CDR3 comprises 13 residues. V lost 0 bases, J lost 5 bases, and 11 bases lay in between. TCRdb analysed the reads with MiXCR anew, one entry per CDR3 protein. The table lists roughly 500,000 distinct CDR3 sequences, approximately 10% of them singletons, with around 9.6% in the top ten. The study's findings and limits: Accumulated public TCR beta family frequency recognized individuals carrying CMV together with the relevant HLA. The response measured ex vivo was dominated by TCR beta clonotypes (HLA-C-restricted and CMV-specific).

Worth noting for this clonotype: The antigen is undetermined.

This clonotype was sampled from a human donor in good health (CMV status not recorded). Some clones in this sample may be carry-over from other donors' samples. V usage is TRBV20-1 and J usage is TRBJ2-7; D possibly matches TRBD1 or TRBD2 (5 bases each). Sequencing was performed on PBMCs. Here the CDR3 DNA reads TGCAGTGCTAGAGATATTGGGGGTAACGAGCAGTACTTC. Protein: CSARDIGGNEQYF.